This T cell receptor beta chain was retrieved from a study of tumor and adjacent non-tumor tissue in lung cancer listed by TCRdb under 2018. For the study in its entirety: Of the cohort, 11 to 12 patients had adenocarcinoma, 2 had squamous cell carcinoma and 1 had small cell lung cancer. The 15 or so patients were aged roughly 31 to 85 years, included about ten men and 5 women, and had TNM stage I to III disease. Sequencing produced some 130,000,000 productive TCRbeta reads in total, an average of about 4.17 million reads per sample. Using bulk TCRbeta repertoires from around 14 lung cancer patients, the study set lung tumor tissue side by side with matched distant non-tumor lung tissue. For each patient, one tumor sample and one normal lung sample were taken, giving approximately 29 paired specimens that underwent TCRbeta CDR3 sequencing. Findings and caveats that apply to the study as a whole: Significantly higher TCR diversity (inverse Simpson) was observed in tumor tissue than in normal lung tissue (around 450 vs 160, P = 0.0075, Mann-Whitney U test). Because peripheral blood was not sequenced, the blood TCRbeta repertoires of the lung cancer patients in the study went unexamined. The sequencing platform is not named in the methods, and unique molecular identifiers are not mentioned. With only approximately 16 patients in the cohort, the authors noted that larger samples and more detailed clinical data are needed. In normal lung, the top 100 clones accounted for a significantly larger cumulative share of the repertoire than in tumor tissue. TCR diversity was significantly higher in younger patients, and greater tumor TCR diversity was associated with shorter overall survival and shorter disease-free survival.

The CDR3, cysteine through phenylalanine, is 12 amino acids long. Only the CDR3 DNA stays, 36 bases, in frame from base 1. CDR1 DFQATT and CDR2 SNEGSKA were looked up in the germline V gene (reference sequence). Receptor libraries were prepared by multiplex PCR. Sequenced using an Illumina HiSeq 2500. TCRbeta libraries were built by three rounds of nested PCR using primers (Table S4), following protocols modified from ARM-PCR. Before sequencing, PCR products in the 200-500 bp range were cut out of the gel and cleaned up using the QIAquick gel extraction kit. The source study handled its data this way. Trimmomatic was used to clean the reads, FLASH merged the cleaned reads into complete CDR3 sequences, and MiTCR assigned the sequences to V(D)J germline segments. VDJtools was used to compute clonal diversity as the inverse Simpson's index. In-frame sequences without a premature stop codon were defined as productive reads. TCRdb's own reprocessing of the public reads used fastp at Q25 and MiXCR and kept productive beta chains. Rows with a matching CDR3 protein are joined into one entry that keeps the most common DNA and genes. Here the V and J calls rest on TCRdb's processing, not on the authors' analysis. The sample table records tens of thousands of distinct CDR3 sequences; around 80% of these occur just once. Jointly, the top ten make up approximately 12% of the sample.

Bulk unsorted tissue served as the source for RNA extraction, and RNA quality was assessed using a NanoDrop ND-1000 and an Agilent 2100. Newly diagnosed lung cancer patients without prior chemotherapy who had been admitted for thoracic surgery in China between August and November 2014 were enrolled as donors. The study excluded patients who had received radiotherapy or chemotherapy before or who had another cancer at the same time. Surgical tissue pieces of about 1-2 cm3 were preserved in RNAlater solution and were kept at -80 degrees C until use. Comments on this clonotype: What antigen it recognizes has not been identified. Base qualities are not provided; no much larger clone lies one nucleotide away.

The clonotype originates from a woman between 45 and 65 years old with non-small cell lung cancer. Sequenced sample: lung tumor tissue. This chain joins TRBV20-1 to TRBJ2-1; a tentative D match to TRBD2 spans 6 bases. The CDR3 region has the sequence CTAIEREDEQFF. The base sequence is TGCACTGCGATCGAAAGGGAGGATGAGCAGTTCTTC.